This TCR beta chain was documented in a study of spatial heterogeneity in lung cancer. For the study at large: Each distinct TCR and UMI combination averaged more than ten appearances in raw reads.

V gave up 4 bases and J gave up 8 bases; unmatched junction bases: 9. Germline V gives CDR1 KGHDR, CDR2 SFDVKD. The CDR3 loop spans 14 amino acids. Regarding the study as a whole: Among tumor T cells, estimated coverage was roughly 7% for alpha chains and roughly 13% for beta chains. For expanded intratumoral alpha and beta TCRs, counts tracked tumor mutation counts.

By sample fraction, this clonotype is medium-sized. Its specificity is not known. Indicated time point: sample taken at primary tumor resection. Unsorted whole RNA of tumor, nontumor lung or frozen PBMC was sequenced. TCRdb independently ran MiXCR on the 5' RACE reads; one entry per CDR3 protein. The repertoire holds 8,000 to 10,000 distinct CDR3 sequences, with around 15% as singletons. This chain joins TRBV24-1 and TRBJ1-1, with TRBD1 identical over 7 bases. The sample was lung tumor tissue, taken at surgery. This TCR was recovered from a male donor with early-stage non-small cell lung cancer. CDR3 region: CATSDPRQGGEAFF. The DNA for the CDR3 is TGTGCCACCAGTGACCCCCGTCAGGGGGGGGAAGCTTTCTTT.